The rows below give T cell receptor beta chains drawn from one sample of a study of T cells in Graves' hyperthyroidism and ophthalmopathy. TCRdb re-called the multiplex PCR reads with MiXCR, one entry per CDR3 protein. Of about 350,000 distinct CDR3 sequences in the sample, around 13% were seen once. The sample was blood. These receptors came from a young woman with Graves' hyperthyroidism. The conserved cysteine and the conserved F or W are not part of the CDR3 here.

CDR3 protein	V gene	J gene
ASRHARNEQF	TRBV28	TRBJ2-1
ASSLFGRPQETQY	TRBV28	TRBJ2-5
ASGYIPTDTQY	TRBV2	TRBJ2-3
ASSPTGTNNEQF	TRBV11-2	TRBJ2-1
ASSLGPGQLH	TRBV7-9	TRBJ1-6
ASSKRLDNTEAF	TRBV28	TRBJ1-1
ASSEKGQGTDTQY	TRBV2	TRBJ2-3
ASSYELATETQY	TRBV6-5	TRBJ2-5
ASRDTLSDNEQF	TRBV2	TRBJ2-1
ASKPRGGEQF	TRBV11-1	TRBJ2-1
SARDGSSGNTGELF	TRBV20-1	TRBJ2-2
ASSPTEANYGYT	TRBV18	TRBJ1-2
ASILGTGGEQY	TRBV2	TRBJ2-7
ASSLSSGQRNTIY	TRBV7-2	TRBJ1-3
ASSPQEESYGYT	TRBV18	TRBJ1-2
ASRSQGARGYT	TRBV9	TRBJ1-2
ASTPGTGASVMQPQH	TRBV28	TRBJ1-5
ASSLGPQH	TRBV5-8	TRBJ1-5
ASSISRQGLSYT	TRBV19	TRBJ1-2
ASKEGVDVKTQY	TRBV19	TRBJ2-5
ASSLLGTGNQPQH	TRBV7-2	TRBJ1-5
ASSQVGVSGANVLT	TRBV3-1	TRBJ2-6
ASSFWREDSYEQY	TRBV5-4	TRBJ2-7
ASSMGGDTQY	TRBV28	TRBJ2-3
SARGGTFVGTSGRVTYNEQF	TRBV20-1	TRBJ2-1
ASSKVITGTGGSPLH	TRBV6-2/TRBV6-3	TRBJ1-6
ASSQYSGTLSYNEQF	TRBV14	TRBJ2-1
SVEPEGLAGFRY	TRBV29-1	TRBJ2-5
ASSAGGSNYDYT	TRBV5-1	TRBJ1-2
ASSSTGGSGANVLT	TRBV28	TRBJ2-6
ASSADISGNTIY	TRBV10-2	TRBJ1-3
ASRARGPDEQY	TRBV27	TRBJ2-7
ARTVGARWMNNEQF	TRBV6-1	TRBJ2-1
SVVKGIFYTEAF	TRBV29-1	TRBJ1-1
SVSGYSYNEQF	TRBV29-1	TRBJ2-1
ATSRAEHVASGEQY	TRBV15	TRBJ2-7
ASSPTGTSGSPRMGEQY	TRBV18	TRBJ2-7
AISGAGGPYEQY	TRBV10-3	TRBJ2-7
SARAVASGRAGEQF	TRBV20-1	TRBJ2-1
ASSGTSGISTQY	TRBV11-2	TRBJ2-5
ASSLSLGRPGT	TRBV27	TRBJ1-2
ASSQGKTTSNQPQH	TRBV3-1	TRBJ1-5
ASSRTGSETQY	TRBV14	TRBJ2-5
ATSGLLLGETGELF	TRBV15	TRBJ2-2
SATVAGGFYEQY	TRBV20-1	TRBJ2-7
ASSPDRGYTEAF	TRBV7-2	TRBJ1-1